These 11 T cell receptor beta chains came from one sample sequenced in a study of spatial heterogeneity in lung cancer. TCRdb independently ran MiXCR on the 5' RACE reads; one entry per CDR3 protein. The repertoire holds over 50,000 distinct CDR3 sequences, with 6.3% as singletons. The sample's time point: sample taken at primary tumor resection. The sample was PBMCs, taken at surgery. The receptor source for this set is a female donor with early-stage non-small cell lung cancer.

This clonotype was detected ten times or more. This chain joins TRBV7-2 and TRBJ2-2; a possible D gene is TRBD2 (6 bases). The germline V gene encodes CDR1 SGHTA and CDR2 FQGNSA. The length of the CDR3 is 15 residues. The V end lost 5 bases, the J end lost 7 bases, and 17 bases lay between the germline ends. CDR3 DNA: TGTGCCAGCAGCCTAAGGGACTTGGGGGGCGGGGAGCTGTTTTTT. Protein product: CASSLRDLGGGELFF.

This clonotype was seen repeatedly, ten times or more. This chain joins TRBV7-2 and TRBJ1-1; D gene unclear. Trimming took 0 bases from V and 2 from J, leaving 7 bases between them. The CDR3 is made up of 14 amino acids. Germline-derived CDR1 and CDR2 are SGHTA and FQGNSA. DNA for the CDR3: TGTGCCAGCAGCTTAGCCCCCGGAAACACTGAAGCTTTCTTT. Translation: CASSLAPGNTEAFF.

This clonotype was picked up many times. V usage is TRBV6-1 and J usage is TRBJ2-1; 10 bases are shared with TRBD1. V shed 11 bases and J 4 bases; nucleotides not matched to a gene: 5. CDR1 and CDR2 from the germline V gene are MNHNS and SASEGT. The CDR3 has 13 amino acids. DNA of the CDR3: TGTGCCCTGGACAGGGGGAGATACAATGAGCAGTTCTTC. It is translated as CALDRGRYNEQFF.

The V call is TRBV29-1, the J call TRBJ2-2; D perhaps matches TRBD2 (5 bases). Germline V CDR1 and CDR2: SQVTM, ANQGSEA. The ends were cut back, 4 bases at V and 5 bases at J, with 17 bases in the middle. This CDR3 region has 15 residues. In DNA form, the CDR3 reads TGCAGCGTTGGCGGACCGGGGTCGGGGACCGGGGAGCTGTTTTTT. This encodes CSVGGPGSGTGELFF.

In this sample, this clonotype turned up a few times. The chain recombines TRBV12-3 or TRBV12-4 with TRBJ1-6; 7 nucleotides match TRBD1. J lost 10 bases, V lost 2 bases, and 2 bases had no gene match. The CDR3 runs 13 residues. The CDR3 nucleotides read TGTGCCAGCAGTTTACAGGGGGAGTCACCCCTCCACTTT. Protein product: CASSLQGESPLHF.

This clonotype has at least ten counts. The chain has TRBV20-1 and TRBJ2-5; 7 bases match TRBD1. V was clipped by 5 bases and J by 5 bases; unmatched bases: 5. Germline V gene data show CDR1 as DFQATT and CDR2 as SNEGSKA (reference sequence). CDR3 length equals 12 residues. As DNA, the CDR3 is TGCAGTGCTCCCAGGGGGTATGAGACCCAGTACTTC. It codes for CSAPRGYETQYF.

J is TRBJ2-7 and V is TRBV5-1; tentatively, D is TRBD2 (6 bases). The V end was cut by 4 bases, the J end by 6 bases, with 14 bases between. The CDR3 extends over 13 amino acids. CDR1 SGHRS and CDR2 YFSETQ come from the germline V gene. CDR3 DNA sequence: TGCGCCAGCAGCCCGGGACTGCTCTCCGAGCAGTACTTC. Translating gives CASSPGLLSEQYF.

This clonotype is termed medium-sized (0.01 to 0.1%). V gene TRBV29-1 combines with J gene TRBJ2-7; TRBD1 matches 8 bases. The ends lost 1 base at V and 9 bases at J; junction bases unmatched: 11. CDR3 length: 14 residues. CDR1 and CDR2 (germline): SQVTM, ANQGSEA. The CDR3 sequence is CSVEGGQGMTGQYV. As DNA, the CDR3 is TGCAGCGTTGAAGGAGGACAGGGAATGACTGGGCAGTACGTC.

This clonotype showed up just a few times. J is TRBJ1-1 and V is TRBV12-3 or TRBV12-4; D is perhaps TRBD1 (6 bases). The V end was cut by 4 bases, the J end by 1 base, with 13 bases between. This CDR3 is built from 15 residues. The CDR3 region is CASSYIGGANTEAFF. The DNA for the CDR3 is TGTGCCAGCAGTTACATCGGGGGCGCGAACACTGAAGCTTTCTTT.

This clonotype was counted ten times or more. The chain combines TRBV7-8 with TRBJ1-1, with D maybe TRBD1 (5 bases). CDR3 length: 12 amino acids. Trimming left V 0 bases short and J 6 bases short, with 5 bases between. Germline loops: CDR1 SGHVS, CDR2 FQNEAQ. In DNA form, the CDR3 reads TGTGCCAGCAGCTTAGCGGGGGCTGAAGCTTTCTTT. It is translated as CASSLAGAEAFF.

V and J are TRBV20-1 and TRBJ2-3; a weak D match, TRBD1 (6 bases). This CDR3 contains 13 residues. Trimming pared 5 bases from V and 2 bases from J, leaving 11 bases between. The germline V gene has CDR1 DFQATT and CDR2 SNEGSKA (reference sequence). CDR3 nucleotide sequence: TGCAGTGCTGAGGGGGTGTTCACAGATACGCAGTATTTT. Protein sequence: CSAEGVFTDTQYF.